What follows is one T cell receptor beta chain and its context. The entry originates in a study of OX40 agonist ivuxolimab in advanced cancers. This CDR3 contains 16 residues. Trimming took off 4 bases at V and 8 bases at J, with 23 bases between the two ends. Germline CDR1 MGHRA, CDR2 YSYEKL. Libraries were prepared by immunoSEQ multiplex PCR; TCRdb keeps only in-frame clonotypes and omits some of them. The sample yields about 46,000 clones, 90% to 95% seen once. This chain connects TRBV4-1 to TRBJ1-1; no firm D call. Sample: CD4+ or CD8+ T cells sorted from blood, taken in a trial of the OX40 agonist ivuxolimab. The sequence came from an adult with an advanced solid tumor such as melanoma, head and neck, liver or kidney cancer. The CDR3 DNA is TGCGCCAGCAGCCGACCCAGAGTGGCCCCGCGTGAGGAAGCTTTCTTT. This encodes CASSRPRVAPREEAFF.